Following are 17 T cell receptor beta chains from one sample sequenced in a study of blood T cells in healthy people across ages. PCR was performed a second time for roughly 7 to 12 cycles using a sample-barcoded 5' primer and a J-beta primer mix. Each CDR3 protein is one row after TCRdb ran MiXCR on the 5' RACE reads. The sample records 1.2 million to 1.5 million distinct CDR3 sequences, around 55% being singletons. Source material: blood. The receptor set was obtained from a man younger than 35 in good health.

The genes are TRBV10-1 and TRBJ2-7; 11 bases are shared with TRBD1. The CDR3 runs to 16 residues. CDR1 WNHNN and CDR2 SYGVQD come from the germline V gene (reference sequence). V dropped 3 bases and J dropped 6; count of bases not matched to a gene: 10. The CDR3 reads CASSDWGQGVSGEQYF. CDR3 DNA sequence: TGCGCCAGCAGTGATTGGGGACAGGGGGTATCTGGCGAGCAGTACTTC.

CDR3 coding DNA: TGTGCCAGCAGCTTAGCGAGGCTAGCGGGAGTCGGACAGTTCTTC. As protein: CASSLARLAGVGQFF. The rearrangement uses TRBV7-8 and TRBJ2-1; 10 nucleotides match TRBD2. The length of the CDR3 is 15 residues. Losses at the gene ends were 0 bases for V and 13 bases for J; bases not matched to a gene: 9. The V gene's germline CDR1 is SGHVS and CDR2 FQNEAQ.

The CDR3 DNA follows: TGTGCCAGCAGCTTAGTAAGCGGGGGGGCGGGATACAATGAGCAGTTCTTC. Amino acid sequence: CASSLVSGGAGYNEQFF. The rearrangement joins TRBV7-2 to TRBJ2-1; TRBD2 matches at 10 bases. The V and J ends lost 1 base and 4 bases, in that order; junction bases with no gene match: 7. CDR3 length equals 17 residues. Germline CDR1 is SGHTA and CDR2 is FQGNSA.

On this clonotype itself: This could be a read error, since a much larger clone is one nucleotide away. The chain's CDR3 is CASSQGVAGTYEQYF. CDR3 nucleotide sequence: TGCGCCAGCAGCCAAGGGGTAGCGGGGACCTACGAGCAGTACTTC. This sequence joins TRBV4-3 and TRBJ2-4; 8 positions match TRBD2. Gene TRBJ2-7 matches the end of the DNA better, so the J call may be wrong. CDR1 is LGHNA, CDR2 YSLEER, per germline. This CDR3 region has 15 residues.

On this clonotype itself: A read error may account for a junction end that differs from germline. This chain connects TRBV12-3 or TRBV12-4 to TRBJ2-4; 16 positions match TRBD2. The J call may not be correct, given that the DNA end is closer to TRBJ2-7. The CDR3 spans 16 residues. The DNA for the CDR3 is TGTGCCGGCAGTTTGGGGACTAGCGGGAGGGGGTACGAGCAGTACTTC. Translation gives CAGSLGTSGRGYEQYF.

The chain recombines TRBV7-9 with TRBJ2-7, with 13 bases that match TRBD2. The CDR3 is made up of 16 amino acids. With V trimmed by 7 bases and J by 0 bases, 6 bases remained unmatched. The germline V gene encodes CDR1 SEHNR and CDR2 FQNEAQ (reference sequence). CDR3 protein: CASIGGLAGASYEQYF. The CDR3 DNA reads TGTGCCAGCATCGGCGGACTAGCGGGAGCCTCCTACGAGCAGTACTTC.

The chain couples TRBV18 to TRBJ1-2; TRBD1 aligns across 8 bases. The CDR3 runs to 13 residues. Trimming took 3 bases from V and 6 from J; bases not matched to a gene: 3. In germline, CDR1 is KGHSH, CDR2 LQKENI. CDR3 in DNA: TGTGCCAGCTCACCGGACAGGGTTCATGGCTACACCTTC. Its translation is CASSPDRVHGYTF. Using reference TRBV18 and TRBJ1-2 for the parts outside the CDR3, the full variable domain is NAGVMQNPRHLVRRRGQEARLRCSPMKGHSHVYWYRQLPEEGLKFMVYLQKENIIDESGMPKERFSAEFPKEGPSILRIQQVVRGDSAAYFCASSPDRVHGYTFGSGTRLTVV.

The J gene is TRBJ1-2, the V gene TRBV4-1, with D possibly being TRBD1 (6 bases). Looked up from germline, CDR1 is MGHRA and CDR2 is YSYEKL. The ends were cut back, 2 bases at V and 6 bases at J, with 16 bases in the middle. The CDR3 contains 15 residues. Written as DNA, the CDR3 is TGCGCCAGCAGCCAATCCCCCGTGACAGGTCATGGCTACACCTTC. Translated: CASSQSPVTGHGYTF.

This clonotype was seen a single time. The rearrangement uses TRBV27 and TRBJ1-5, with TRBD1 as a possible D gene (5 bases). This CDR3 is built from 14 residues. Germline lookup yields CDR1 MNHEY and CDR2 SMNVEV (reference sequence). Trimming removed 6 bases from V and 5 bases from J, with 14 bases in between. For the CDR3, the DNA is TGTGCCAGCAGGGCCGGGACCTCCGATCAGCCCCAGCATTTT. Protein: CASRAGTSDQPQHF.

V gene TRBV5-6 combines with J gene TRBJ2-7; a weak D match, TRBD2 (7 bases). The CDR3 sequence is 14 residues long. Germline V gene sequence: CDR1 SGHDT, CDR2 YYEEEE. Trimming cost V 4 bases and J 4 bases, with 15 bases left between them. This CDR3 reads CASSPLGGRYEQYF. In DNA, the CDR3 is TGTGCCAGCAGCCCCTTGGGGGGGCGGTACGAGCAGTACTTC.

This chain links TRBV7-2 with TRBJ2-1; D is tentatively TRBD1 or TRBD2 (5 bases each). Trimming stripped 2 bases from V and 7 bases from J, with 15 bases between. The V gene's germline CDR1 is SGHTA and CDR2 FQGNSA. The CDR3 length is 15 residues. CDR3 loop: CASSLIGTQGNEQFF. The CDR3 bases are TGTGCCAGCAGCTTAATAGGGACCCAAGGGAATGAGCAGTTCTTC. The full variable domain, in which reference TRBV7-2 and TRBJ2-1 provide the parts outside the CDR3, is GAGVSQSPSNKVTEKGKDVELRCDPISGHTALYWYRQSLGQGLEFLIYFQGNSAPDKSGLPSDRFSAERTGGSVSTLTIQRTQQEDSAVYLCASSLIGTQGNEQFFGPGTRLTVL.

This clonotype was picked up one time. V usage is TRBV6-1 and J usage is TRBJ2-3, with a possible D match to TRBD1 (6 bases). Germline CDR1 MNHNS, CDR2 SASEGT. The germline V and J ends were trimmed by 7 bases and 0 bases, with 26 bases remaining between them. The CDR3 runs 19 residues. In DNA form, the CDR3 reads TGTGCCAGCACTCCCTTTGGACAGCGGCTACCCTCTAGCACAGATACGCAGTATTTT. Residues: CASTPFGQRLPSSTDTQYF.

About this clonotype itself: The junction departs from germline at one end; a sequencing error may be responsible. This rearrangement joins TRBV6-5 to TRBJ1-2; D gene ambiguous. The germline V gene encodes CDR1 MNHEY and CDR2 SVGAGI. The CDR3 length is 14 residues. This CDR3 is CASSYRGLNYGYTF. In DNA, the CDR3 is TGTGCCAGCAGTTACCGAGGACTTAACTATGGTTACACCTTC.

The rearrangement joins TRBV5-1 to TRBJ2-7; TRBD1 is a possible D gene (8 bases). Between the trimmed V and J ends, which lost 0 bases and 3 bases, there was a span of 16 bases. This CDR3 region has 16 residues. Germline CDR1 SGHRS, CDR2 YFSETQ. In DNA, the CDR3 is TGCGCCAGCAGCTTGGAGGGGGGGACAGGTATCTACGAGCAGTACTTC. Translation gives CASSLEGGTGIYEQYF.

The CDR3: CAISSQLTDTQYF. The CDR3 nucleotides read TGTGCCATTAGTAGCCAACTTACAGATACGCAGTATTTT. The rearrangement joins TRBV10-3 to TRBJ2-3; no definite D call. The length of the CDR3 is 13 residues. Germline V lookup: CDR1 ENHRY, CDR2 SYGVKD. V was clipped by 9 bases and J by 3 bases, with 13 bases between them.

The V gene is TRBV11-2, the J gene TRBJ2-4; no clear D. The end of the DNA is better explained by TRBJ2-7, so the J call may be wrong. Germline V gene lookup returns CDR1 SGHAT and CDR2 FQNNGV. This CDR3 has 14 amino acids. The chain's CDR3 is CASSSGLSGFEQYF. The CDR3 DNA reads as TGTGCCAGCAGCTCGGGTTTATCTGGCTTCGAGCAGTACTTC.

The gene calls are TRBV12-3 or TRBV12-4 and TRBJ2-5; D gene ambiguous. This CDR3 spans 13 amino acids. V was cut by 5 bases and J by 4 bases, with 11 bases left in between. Here the CDR3 DNA reads TGTGCCAGCAGTACCCCGCCCGGAGAGACCCAGTACTTC. Translating it yields CASSTPPGETQYF.